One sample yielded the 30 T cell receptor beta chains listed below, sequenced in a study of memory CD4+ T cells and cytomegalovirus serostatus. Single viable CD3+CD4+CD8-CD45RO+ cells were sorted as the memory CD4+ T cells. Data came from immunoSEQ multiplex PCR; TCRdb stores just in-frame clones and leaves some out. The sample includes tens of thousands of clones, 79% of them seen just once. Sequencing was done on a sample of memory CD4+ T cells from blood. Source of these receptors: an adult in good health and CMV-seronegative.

The CDR3 loop reads CASSIGAGAGEQFF. The CDR3 nucleotides are TGTGCCAGTAGTATAGGGGCGGGAGCAGGTGAGCAGTTCTTC. This chain connects TRBV19 to TRBJ2-1, with 7 nucleotides matching TRBD2. In germline, CDR1 is LNHDA, CDR2 SQIVND (reference sequence). The CDR3 sequence is 14 residues long. The V segment lost 1 base and the J segment 9 bases; nucleotides outside the gene matches: 6.

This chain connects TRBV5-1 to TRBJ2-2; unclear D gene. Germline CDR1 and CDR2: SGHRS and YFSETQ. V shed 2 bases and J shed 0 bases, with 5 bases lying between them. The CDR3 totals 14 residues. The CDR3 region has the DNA TGCGCCAGCAGCTTAGGCCCGAACACCGGGGAGCTGTTTTTT. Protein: CASSLGPNTGELFF.

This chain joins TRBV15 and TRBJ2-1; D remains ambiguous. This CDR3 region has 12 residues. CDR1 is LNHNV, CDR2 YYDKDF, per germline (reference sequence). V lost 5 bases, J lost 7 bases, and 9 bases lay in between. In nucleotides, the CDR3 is TGTGCCACCAGCCCCGAGAGGAATGAGCAGTTCTTC. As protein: CATSPERNEQFF.

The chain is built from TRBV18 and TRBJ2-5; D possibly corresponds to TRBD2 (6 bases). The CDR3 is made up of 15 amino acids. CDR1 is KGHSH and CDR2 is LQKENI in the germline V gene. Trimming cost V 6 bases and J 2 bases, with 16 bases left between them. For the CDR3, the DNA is TGTGCCAGCTCGACCGGGGCAGGGAGGCAAGAGACCCAGTACTTC. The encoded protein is CASSTGAGRQETQYF. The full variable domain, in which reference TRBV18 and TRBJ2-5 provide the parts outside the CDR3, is NAGVMQNPRHLVRRRGQEARLRCSPMKGHSHVYWYRQLPEEGLKFMVYLQKENIIDESGMPKERFSAEFPKEGPSILRIQQVVRGDSAAYFCASSTGAGRQETQYFGPGTRLLVL.

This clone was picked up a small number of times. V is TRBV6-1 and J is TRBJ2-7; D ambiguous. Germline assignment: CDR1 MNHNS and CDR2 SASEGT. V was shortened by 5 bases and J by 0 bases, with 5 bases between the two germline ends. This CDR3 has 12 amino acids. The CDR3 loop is CASSHSSYEQYF. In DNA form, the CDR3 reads TGTGCCAGCAGTCACAGCTCCTACGAGCAGTACTTC.

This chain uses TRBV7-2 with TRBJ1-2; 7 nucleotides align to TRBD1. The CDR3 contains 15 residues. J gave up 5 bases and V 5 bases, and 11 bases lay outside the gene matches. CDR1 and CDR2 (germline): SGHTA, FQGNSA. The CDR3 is CASSLRQGWRYGYTF. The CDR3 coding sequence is TGTGCCAGCAGCCTTCGACAGGGTTGGAGGTATGGCTACACCTTC.

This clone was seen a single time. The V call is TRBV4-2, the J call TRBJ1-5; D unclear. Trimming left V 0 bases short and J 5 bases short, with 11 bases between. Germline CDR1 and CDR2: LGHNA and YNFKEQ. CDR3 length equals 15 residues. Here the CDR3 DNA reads TGTGCCAGCAGCCAAGACGGCGGTTTCGATCAGCCCCAGCATTTT. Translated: CASSQDGGFDQPQHF.

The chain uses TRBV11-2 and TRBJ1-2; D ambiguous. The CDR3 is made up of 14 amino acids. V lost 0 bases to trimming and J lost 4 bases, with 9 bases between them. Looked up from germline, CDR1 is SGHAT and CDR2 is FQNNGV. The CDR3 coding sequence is TGTGCCAGCAGCTTAGATCAGGCAGGCTATGGCTACACCTTC. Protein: CASSLDQAGYGYTF.

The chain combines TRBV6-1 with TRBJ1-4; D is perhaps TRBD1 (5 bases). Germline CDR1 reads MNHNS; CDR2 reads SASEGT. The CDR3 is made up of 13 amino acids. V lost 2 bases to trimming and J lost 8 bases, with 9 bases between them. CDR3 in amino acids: CASSERGEEKLFF. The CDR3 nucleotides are TGTGCCAGCAGTGAACGAGGGGAGGAAAAACTGTTTTTT.

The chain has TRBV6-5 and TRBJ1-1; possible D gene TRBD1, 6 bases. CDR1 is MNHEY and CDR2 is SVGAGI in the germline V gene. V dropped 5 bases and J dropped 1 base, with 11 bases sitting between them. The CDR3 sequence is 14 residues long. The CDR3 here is CASSRTVPNTEAFF. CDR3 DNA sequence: TGTGCCAGCAGTCGGACAGTGCCGAACACTGAAGCTTTCTTT.

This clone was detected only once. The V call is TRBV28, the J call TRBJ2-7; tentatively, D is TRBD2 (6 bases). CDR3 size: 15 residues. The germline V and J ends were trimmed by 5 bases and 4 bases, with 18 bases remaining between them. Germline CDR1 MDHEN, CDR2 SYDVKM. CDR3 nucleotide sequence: TGTGCCAGCAGTACTACGGGACTCACTCGGTACGAGCAGTACTTC. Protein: CASSTTGLTRYEQYF. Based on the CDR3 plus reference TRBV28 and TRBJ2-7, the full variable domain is DVKVTQSSRYLVKRTGEKVFLECVQDMDHENMFWYRQDPGLGLRLIYFSYDVKMKEKGDIPEGYSVSREKKERFSLILESASTNQTSMYLCASSTTGLTRYEQYFGPGTRLTVT.

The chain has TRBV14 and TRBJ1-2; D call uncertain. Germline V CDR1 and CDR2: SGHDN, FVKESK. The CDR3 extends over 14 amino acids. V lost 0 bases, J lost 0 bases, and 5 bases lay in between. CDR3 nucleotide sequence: TGTGCCAGCAGCCAAGATTACGCTAACTATGGCTACACCTTC. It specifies CASSQDYANYGYTF.

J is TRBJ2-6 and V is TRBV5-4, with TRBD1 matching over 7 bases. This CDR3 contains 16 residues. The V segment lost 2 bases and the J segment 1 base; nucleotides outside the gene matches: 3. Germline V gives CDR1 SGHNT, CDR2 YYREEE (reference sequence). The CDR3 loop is CASSFDRASGANVLTF. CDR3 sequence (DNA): TGTGCCAGCAGCTTTGACAGGGCGTCTGGGGCCAACGTCCTGACTTTC.

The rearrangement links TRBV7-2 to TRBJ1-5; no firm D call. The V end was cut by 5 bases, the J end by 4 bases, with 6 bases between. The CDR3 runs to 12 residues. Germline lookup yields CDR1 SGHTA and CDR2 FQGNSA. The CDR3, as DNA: TGTGCCAGCAGCCAACAGAATCAGCCCCAGCATTTT. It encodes CASSQQNQPQHF.

CDR3: CASSETTTGSETQYF. The CDR3 coding sequence is TGTGCCAGCAGTGAAACCACGACAGGGTCAGAGACCCAGTACTTC. This chain uses TRBV2 with TRBJ2-5; TRBD1 agrees at 7 bases. After removal of 2 bases from V and 4 bases from J, the junction contained 7 bases not matched to a gene. This CDR3 has 15 amino acids. The germline V gene encodes CDR1 SNHLY and CDR2 FYNNEI.

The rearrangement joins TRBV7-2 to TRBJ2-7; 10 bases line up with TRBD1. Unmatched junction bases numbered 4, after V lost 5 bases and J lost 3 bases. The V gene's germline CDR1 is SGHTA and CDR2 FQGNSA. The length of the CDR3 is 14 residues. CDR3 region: CASSNGQGGYEQYF. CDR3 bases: TGTGCCAGCAGCAACGGACAGGGGGGCTACGAGCAGTACTTC.

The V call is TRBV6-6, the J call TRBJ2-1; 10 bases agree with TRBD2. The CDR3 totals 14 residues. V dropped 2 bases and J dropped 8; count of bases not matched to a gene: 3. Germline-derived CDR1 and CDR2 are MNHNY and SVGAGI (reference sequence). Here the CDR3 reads CASSYTSGIDEQFF. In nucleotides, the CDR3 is TGTGCCAGCAGTTACACTAGCGGGATAGATGAGCAGTTCTTC.

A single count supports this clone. CDR3 in amino acids: CASSPSGGRDTQYF. The CDR3 region has the DNA TGTGCCAGCAGCCCCTCTGGGGGACGGGATACGCAGTATTTT. This chain connects TRBV5-4 to TRBJ2-3; D tentatively fits TRBD1 or TRBD2 (5 bases each). This CDR3 contains 14 residues. CDR1 is SGHNT and CDR2 is YYREEE in the germline V gene (reference sequence). V was trimmed by 4 bases and J by 6 bases, leaving 15 bases between them.

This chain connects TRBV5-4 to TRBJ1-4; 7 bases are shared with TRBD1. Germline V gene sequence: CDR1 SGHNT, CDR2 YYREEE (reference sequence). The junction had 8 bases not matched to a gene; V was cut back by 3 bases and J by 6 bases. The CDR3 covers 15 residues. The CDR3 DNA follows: TGTGCCAGCAGCTACGGGACAGACAGATATGAAAAACTGTTTTTT. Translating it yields CASSYGTDRYEKLFF. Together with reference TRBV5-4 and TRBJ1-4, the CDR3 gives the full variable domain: ETGVTQSPTHLIKTRGQQVTLRCSSQSGHNTVSWYQQALGQGPQFIFQYYREEENGRGNFPPRFSGLQFPNYSSELNVNALELDDSALYLCASSYGTDRYEKLFFGSGTQLSVL.

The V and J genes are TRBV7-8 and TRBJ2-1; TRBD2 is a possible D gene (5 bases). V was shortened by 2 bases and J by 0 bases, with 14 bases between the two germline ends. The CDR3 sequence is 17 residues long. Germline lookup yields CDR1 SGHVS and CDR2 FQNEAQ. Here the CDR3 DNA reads TGTGCCAGCAGCTTAACGTCTCGGAGGAGCTCCTACAATGAGCAGTTCTTC. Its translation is CASSLTSRRSSYNEQFF.

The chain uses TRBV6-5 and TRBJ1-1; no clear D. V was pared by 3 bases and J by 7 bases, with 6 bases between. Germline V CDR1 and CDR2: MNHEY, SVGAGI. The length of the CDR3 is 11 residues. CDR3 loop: CASSYRDEAFF. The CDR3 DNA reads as TGTGCCAGCAGTTATAGGGATGAAGCTTTCTTT.

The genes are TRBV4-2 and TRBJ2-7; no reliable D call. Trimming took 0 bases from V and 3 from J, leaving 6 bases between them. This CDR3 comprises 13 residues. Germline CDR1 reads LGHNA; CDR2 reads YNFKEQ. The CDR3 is CASSQEMNYEQYF. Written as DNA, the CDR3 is TGTGCCAGCAGCCAAGAGATGAACTACGAGCAGTACTTC.

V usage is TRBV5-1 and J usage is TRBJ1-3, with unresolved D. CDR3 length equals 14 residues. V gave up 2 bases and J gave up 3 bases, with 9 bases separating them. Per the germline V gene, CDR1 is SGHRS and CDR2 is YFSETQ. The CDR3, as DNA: TGCGCCAGCAGCTTCGAGGGCCTTGGAAACACCATATATTTT. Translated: CASSFEGLGNTIYF. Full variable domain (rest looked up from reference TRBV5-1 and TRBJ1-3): KAGVTQTPRYLIKTRGQQVTLSCSPISGHRSVSWYQQTPGQGLQFLFEYFSETQRNKGNFPGRFSGRQFSNSRSEMNVSTLELGDSALYLCASSFEGLGNTIYFGEGSWLTVV.

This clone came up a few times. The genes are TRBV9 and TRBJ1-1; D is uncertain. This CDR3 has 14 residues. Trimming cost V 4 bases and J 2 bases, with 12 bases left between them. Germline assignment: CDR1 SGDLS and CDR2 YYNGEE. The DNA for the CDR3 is TGTGCCAGCAGCCTCCTGACGGGAAACACTGAAGCTTTCTTT. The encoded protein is CASSLLTGNTEAFF.

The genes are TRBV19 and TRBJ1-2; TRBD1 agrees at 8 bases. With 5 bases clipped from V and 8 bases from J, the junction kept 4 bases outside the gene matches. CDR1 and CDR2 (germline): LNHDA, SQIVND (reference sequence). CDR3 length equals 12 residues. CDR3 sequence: CASSGQGRGYTF. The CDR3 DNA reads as TGTGCCAGTAGTGGACAGGGTAGAGGCTACACCTTC.

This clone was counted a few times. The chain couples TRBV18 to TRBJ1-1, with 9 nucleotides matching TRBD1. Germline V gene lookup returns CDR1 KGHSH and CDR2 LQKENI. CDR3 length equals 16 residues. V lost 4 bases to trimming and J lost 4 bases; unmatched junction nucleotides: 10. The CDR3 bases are TGTGCCAGCTCACTGGGACAGGGCCTATTAAGCACTGAAGCTTTCTTT. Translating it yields CASSLGQGLLSTEAFF.

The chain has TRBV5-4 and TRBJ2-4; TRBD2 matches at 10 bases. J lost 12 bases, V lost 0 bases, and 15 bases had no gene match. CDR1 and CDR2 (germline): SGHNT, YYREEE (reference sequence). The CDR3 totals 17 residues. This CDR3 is CASSLESSGRAVRTQYF. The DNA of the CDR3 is TGTGCCAGCAGCTTGGAGTCGAGCGGGAGGGCCGTCCGTACTCAGTACTTC.

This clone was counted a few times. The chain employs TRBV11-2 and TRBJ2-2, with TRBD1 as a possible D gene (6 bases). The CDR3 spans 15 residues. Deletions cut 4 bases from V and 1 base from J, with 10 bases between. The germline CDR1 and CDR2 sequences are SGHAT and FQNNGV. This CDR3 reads CASSYQGQNTGELFF. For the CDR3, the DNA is TGTGCCAGCAGCTACCAGGGACAGAACACCGGGGAGCTGTTTTTT.

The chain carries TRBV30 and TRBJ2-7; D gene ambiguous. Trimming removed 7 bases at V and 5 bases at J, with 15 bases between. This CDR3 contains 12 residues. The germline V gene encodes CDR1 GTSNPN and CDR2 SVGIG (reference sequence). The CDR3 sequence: CALTTGGHEQYF. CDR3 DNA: TGTGCCTTGACCACGGGTGGCCACGAGCAGTACTTC.

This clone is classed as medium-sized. CDR3 sequence (DNA): TGCACCGGTCAGGCAGGGGTGGGCAATGAGCAGTTCTTC. Encoded protein: CTGQAGVGNEQFF. The chain has TRBV29-1 and TRBJ2-1, with a possible D match to TRBD1 (6 bases). The CDR3 runs 13 residues. CDR1 and CDR2 (germline): SQVTM, ANQGSEA.